The subject of this entry is one TCR beta chain. This entry is derived from a study of blood T cell repertoires in COVID-19. Study-level information: Acute-phase and convalescent COVID-19 samples originated in the United States, Italy and Spain. From T cells, B-cell-depleted T cells, or PBMCs came the material, which was cDNA or gDNA.

Sequenced by immunoSEQ multiplex PCR; TCRdb stores in-frame clones only, minus some. Seen here are roughly 300,000 clones, about 89% observed once, and the top ten hold roughly 8%. CDR3 length equals 14 residues. J lost 4 bases, V lost 1 base, and 0 bases had no gene match. Germline-derived CDR1 and CDR2 are SGHRS and YFSETQ. The sequence came from a woman in her forties or fifties who had recovered from COVID-19. The rearrangement joins TRBV5-1 to TRBJ2-5; TRBD2 aligns across 11 bases. Sequencing was carried out using peripheral blood. The CDR3 bases are TGCGCCAGCAGCTTGACTAGCGGGAGAGAGACCCAGTACTTC. This sequence encodes CASSLTSGRETQYF.